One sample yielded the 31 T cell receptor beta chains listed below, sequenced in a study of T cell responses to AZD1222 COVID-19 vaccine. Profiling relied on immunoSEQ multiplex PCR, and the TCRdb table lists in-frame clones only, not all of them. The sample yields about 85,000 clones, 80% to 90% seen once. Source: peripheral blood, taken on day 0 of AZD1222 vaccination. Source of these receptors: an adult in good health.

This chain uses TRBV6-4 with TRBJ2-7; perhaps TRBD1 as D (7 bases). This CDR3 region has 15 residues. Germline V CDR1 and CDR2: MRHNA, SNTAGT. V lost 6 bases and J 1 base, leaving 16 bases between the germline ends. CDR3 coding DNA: TGTGCCAGCAGCCCCTCCGCGGGACAGTCCTACGAGCAGTACTTC. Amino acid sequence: CASSPSAGQSYEQYF.

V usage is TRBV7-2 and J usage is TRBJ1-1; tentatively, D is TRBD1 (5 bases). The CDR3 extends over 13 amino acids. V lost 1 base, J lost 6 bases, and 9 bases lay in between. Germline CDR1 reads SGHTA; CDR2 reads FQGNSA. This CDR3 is CASSLVRGAEAFF. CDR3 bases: TGTGCCAGCAGCTTAGTCCGGGGGGCTGAAGCTTTCTTT.

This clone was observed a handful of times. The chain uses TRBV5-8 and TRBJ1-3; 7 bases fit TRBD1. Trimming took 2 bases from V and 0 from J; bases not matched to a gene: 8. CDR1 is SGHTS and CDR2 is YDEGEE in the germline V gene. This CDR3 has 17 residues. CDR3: CASSLTGTAFSGNTIYF. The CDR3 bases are TGTGCCAGCAGCTTAACCGGGACAGCGTTCTCTGGAAACACCATATATTTT.

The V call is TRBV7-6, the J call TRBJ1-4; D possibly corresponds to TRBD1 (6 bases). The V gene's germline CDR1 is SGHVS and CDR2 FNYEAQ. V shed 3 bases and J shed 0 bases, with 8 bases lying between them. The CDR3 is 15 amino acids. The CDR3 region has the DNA TGTGCCAGCAGCTTGGGGGCAGCAACTAATGAAAAACTGTTTTTT. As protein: CASSLGAATNEKLFF.

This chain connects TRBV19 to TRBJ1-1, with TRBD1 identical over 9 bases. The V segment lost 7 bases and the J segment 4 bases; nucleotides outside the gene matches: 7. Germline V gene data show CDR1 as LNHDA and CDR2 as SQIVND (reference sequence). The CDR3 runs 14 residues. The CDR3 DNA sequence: TGTGCCAGTACCCCGGACAGGGGAGGCACTGAAGCTTTCTTT. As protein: CASTPDRGGTEAFF.

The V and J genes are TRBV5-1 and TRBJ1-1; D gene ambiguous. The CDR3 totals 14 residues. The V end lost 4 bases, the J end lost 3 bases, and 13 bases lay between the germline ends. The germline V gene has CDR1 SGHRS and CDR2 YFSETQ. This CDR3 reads CASSAGGRDTEAFF. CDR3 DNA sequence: TGCGCCAGCAGCGCGGGAGGACGGGACACTGAAGCTTTCTTT. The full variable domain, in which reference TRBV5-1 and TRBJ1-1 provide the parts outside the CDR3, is KAGVTQTPRYLIKTRGQQVTLSCSPISGHRSVSWYQQTPGQGLQFLFEYFSETQRNKGNFPGRFSGRQFSNSRSEMNVSTLELGDSALYLCASSAGGRDTEAFFGQGTRLTVV.

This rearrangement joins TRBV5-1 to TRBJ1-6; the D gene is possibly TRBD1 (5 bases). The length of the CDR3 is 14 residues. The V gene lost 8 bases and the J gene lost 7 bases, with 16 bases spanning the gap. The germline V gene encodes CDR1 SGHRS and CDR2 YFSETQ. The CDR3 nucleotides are TGCGCCAGTGGTGAGGGACTCTCGAATTCACCCCTCCACTTT. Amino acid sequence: CASGEGLSNSPLHF. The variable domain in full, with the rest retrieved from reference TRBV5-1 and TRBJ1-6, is KAGVTQTPRYLIKTRGQQVTLSCSPISGHRSVSWYQQTPGQGLQFLFEYFSETQRNKGNFPGRFSGRQFSNSRSEMNVSTLELGDSALYLCASGEGLSNSPLHFGNGTRLTVT.

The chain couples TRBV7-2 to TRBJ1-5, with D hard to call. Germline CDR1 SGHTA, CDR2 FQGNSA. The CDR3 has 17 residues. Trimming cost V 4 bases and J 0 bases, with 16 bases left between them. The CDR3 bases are TGTGCCAGCAGCTCTGGGCTAGGGCTCAATAGCAATCAGCCCCAGCATTTT. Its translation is CASSSGLGLNSNQPQHF.

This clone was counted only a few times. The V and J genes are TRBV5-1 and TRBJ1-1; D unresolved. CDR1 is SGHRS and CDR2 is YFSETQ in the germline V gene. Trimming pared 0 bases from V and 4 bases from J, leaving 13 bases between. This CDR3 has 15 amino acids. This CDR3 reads CASSLERPGGTEAFF. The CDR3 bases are TGCGCCAGCAGCTTGGAGCGCCCGGGCGGCACTGAAGCTTTCTTT.

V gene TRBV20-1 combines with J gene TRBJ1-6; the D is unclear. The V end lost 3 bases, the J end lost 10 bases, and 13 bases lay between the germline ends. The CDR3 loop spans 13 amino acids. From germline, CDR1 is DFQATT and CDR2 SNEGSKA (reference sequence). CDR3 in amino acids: CSASQSGESPLHF. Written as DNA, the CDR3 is TGCAGTGCTAGTCAGTCAGGAGAGTCACCCCTCCACTTT.

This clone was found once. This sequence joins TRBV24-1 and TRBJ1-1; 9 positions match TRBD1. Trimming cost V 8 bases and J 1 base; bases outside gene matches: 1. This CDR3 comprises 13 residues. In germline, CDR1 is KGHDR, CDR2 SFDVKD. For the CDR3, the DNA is TGTGCCACCAAGGGACAGGGGAACACTGAAGCTTTCTTT. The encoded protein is CATKGQGNTEAFF.

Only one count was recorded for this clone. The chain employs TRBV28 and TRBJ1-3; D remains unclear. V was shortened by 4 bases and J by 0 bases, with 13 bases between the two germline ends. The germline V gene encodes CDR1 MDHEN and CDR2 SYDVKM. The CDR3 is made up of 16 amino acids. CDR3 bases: TGTGCCAGCAGTTCCCTCGGGCAGGTCTCTGGAAACACCATATATTTT. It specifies CASSSLGQVSGNTIYF. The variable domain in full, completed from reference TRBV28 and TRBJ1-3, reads DVKVTQSSRYLVKRTGEKVFLECVQDMDHENMFWYRQDPGLGLRLIYFSYDVKMKEKGDIPEGYSVSREKKERFSLILESASTNQTSMYLCASSSLGQVSGNTIYFGEGSWLTVV.

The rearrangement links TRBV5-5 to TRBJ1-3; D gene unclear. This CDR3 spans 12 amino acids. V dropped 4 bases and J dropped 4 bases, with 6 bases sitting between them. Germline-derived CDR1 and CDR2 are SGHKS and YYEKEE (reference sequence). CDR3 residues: CASSIPGNTIYF. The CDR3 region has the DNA TGTGCCAGCAGCATACCGGGAAACACCATATATTTT.

In DNA, the CDR3 is TGTGCCGGAGGGACAGGGGGCGCGGATGGCTACACCTTC. Its protein product is CAGGTGGADGYTF. The gene calls are TRBV19 and TRBJ1-2; 12 bases line up with TRBD1. The length of the CDR3 is 13 residues. Germline V lookup: CDR1 LNHDA, CDR2 SQIVND (reference sequence). V gave up 11 bases and J gave up 6 bases; unmatched junction bases: 7.

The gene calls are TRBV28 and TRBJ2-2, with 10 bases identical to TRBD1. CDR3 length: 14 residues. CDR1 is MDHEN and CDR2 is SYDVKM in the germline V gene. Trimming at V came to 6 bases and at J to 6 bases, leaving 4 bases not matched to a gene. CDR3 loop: CASRRQGAAGELFF. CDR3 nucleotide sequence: TGTGCCAGCAGACGACAGGGGGCAGCCGGGGAGCTGTTTTTT.

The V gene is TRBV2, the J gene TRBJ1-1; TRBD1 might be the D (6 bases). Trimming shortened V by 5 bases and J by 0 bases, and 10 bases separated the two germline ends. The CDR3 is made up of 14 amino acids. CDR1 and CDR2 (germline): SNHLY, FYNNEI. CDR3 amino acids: CASSPGQMNTEAFF. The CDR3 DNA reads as TGTGCCAGCAGTCCGGGACAAATGAACACTGAAGCTTTCTTT.

Here the CDR3 DNA reads TGTGCCAGCAGCTTGGAGCCGGGGACAACAACTAATGAAAAACTGTTTTTT. As protein: CASSLEPGTTTNEKLFF. The V call is TRBV5-6, the J call TRBJ1-4; perhaps TRBD1 as D (6 bases). V lost 0 bases and J lost 0, with 12 bases in between. CDR1 is SGHDT and CDR2 is YYEEEE in the germline V gene. The CDR3 has 17 residues.

DNA for the CDR3: TGTGCCAGCAGCCCGAAGACATCTCTGTACGAGCAGTACTTC. This encodes CASSPKTSLYEQYF. The chain employs TRBV9 and TRBJ2-7; no definite D call. CDR3 size: 14 residues. The ends were cut back, 4 bases at V and 4 bases at J, with 15 bases in the middle. The V gene's germline CDR1 is SGDLS and CDR2 YYNGEE.

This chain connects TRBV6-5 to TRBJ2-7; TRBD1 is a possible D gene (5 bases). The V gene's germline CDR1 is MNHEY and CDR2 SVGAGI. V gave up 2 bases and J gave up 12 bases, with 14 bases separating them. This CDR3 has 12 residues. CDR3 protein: CASSYSKGFLYF. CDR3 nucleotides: TGTGCCAGCAGTTACAGTAAGGGGTTCCTGTACTTC.

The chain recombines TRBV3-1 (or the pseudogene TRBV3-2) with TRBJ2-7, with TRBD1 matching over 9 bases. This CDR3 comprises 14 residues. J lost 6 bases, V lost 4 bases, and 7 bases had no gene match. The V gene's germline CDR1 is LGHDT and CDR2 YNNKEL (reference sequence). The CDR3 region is CASSLGQGFGEQYF. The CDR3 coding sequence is TGTGCCAGCAGCCTAGGACAGGGGTTCGGCGAGCAGTACTTC.

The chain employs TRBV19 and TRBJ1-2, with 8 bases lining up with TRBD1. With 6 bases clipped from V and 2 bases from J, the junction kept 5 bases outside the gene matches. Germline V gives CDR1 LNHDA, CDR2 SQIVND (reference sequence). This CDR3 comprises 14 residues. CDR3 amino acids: CASSRTGSNYGYTF. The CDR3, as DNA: TGTGCCAGTAGCCGGACAGGGAGCAACTATGGCTACACCTTC. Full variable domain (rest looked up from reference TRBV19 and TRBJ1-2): DGGITQSPKYLFRKEGQNVTLSCEQNLNHDAMYWYRQDPGQGLRLIYYSQIVNDFQKGDIAEGYSVSREKKESFPLTVTSAQKNPTAFYLCASSRTGSNYGYTFGSGTRLTVV.

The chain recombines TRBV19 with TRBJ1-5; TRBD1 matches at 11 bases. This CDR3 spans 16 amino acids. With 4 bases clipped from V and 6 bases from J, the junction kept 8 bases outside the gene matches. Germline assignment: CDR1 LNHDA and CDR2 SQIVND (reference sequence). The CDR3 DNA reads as TGTGCCAGTAGTACCCGAGGGACAGGGGGAAGTCAGCCCCAGCATTTT. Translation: CASSTRGTGGSQPQHF.

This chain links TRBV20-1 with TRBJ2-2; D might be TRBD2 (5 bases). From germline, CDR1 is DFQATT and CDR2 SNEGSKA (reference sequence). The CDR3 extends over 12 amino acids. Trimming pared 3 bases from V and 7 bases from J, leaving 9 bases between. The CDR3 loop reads CSASRTYGELFF. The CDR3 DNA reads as TGCAGTGCTAGTCGGACTTACGGGGAGCTGTTTTTT.

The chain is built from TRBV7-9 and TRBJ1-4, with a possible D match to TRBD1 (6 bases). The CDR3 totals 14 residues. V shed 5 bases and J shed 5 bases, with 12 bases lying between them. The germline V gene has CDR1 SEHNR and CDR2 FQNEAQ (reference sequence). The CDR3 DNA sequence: TGTGCCAGCAGCCGGACAGCTGGAAATGAAAAACTGTTTTTT. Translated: CASSRTAGNEKLFF.

The CDR3: CASTLTGASYEQYF. For the CDR3, the DNA is TGTGCCAGTACCTTGACAGGGGCCTCCTACGAGCAGTACTTC. The chain recombines TRBV19 with TRBJ2-7, with 8 nucleotides matching TRBD1. This CDR3 has 14 amino acids. J lost 0 bases, V lost 7 bases, and 5 bases had no gene match. Germline V CDR1 and CDR2: LNHDA, SQIVND (reference sequence). The full variable domain, rest sourced from reference TRBV19 and TRBJ2-7, is DGGITQSPKYLFRKEGQNVTLSCEQNLNHDAMYWYRQDPGQGLRLIYYSQIVNDFQKGDIAEGYSVSREKKESFPLTVTSAQKNPTAFYLCASTLTGASYEQYFGPGTRLTVT.

The chain's CDR3 is CAWSRGGSYNEQFF. The DNA of the CDR3 is TGTGCCTGGAGTCGAGGGGGCTCCTACAATGAGCAGTTCTTC. V gene TRBV30 combines with J gene TRBJ2-1; D possibly corresponds to TRBD1 (6 bases). CDR1 and CDR2 from the germline V gene are GTSNPN and SVGIG (reference sequence). The ends were cut back, 2 bases at V and 0 bases at J, with 8 bases in the middle. The CDR3 totals 14 residues.

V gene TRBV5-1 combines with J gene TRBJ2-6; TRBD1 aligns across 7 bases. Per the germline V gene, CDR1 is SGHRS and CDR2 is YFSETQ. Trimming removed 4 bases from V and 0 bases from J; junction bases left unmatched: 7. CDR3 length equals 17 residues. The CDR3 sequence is CASSPGTANSGANVLTF. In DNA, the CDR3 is TGCGCCAGCAGCCCCGGGACAGCGAACTCTGGGGCCAACGTCCTGACTTTC.

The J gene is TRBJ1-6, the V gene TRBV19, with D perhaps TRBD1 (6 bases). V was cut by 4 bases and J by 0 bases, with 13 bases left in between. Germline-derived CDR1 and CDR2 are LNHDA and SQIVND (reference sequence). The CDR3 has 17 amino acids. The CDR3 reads CASSSGQQSSYNSPLHF. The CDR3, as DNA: TGTGCCAGTAGTAGCGGACAGCAGAGCTCCTATAATTCACCCCTCCACTTT.

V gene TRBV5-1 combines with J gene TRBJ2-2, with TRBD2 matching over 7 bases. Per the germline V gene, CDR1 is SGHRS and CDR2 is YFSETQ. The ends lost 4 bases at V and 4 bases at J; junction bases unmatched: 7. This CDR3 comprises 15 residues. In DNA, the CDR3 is TGCGCCAGCAGCCCCGGGGACTACCCCACCGGGGAGCTGTTTTTT. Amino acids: CASSPGDYPTGELFF.

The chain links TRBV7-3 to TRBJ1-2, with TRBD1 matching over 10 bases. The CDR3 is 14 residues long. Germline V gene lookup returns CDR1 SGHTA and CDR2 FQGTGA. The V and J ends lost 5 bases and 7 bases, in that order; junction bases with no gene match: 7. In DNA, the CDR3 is TGTGCCAGCAGCCTAGGACAGGGGGAGGGTGGCTACACCTTC. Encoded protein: CASSLGQGEGGYTF.

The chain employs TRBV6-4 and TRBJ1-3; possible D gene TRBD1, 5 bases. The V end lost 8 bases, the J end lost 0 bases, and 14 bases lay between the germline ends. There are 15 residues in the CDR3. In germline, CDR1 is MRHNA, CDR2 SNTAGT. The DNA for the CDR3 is TGTGCCAGCCTGGGGGGGTCCTACTCTGGAAACACCATATATTTT. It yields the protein CASLGGSYSGNTIYF.